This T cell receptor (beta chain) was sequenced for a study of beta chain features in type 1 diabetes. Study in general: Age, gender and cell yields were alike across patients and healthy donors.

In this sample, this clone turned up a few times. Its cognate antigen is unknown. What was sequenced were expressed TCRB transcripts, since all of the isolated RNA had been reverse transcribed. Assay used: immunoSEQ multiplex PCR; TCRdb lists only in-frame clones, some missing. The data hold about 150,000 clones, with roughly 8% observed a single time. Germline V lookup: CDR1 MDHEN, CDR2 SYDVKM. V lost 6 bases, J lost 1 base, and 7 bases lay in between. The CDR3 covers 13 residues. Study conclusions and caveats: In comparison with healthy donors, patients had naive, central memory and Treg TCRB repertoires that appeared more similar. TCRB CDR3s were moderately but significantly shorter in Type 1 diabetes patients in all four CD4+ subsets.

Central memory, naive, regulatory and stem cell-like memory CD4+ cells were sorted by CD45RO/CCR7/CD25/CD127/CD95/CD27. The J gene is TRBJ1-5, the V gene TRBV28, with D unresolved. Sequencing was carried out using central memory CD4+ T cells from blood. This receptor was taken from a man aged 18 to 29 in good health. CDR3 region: CASSARSNQPQHF. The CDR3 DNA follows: TGTGCCAGCAGCGCGAGGAGCAATCAGCCCCAGCATTTT.